These 12 T cell receptor beta chains were all obtained from the same sample, sequenced in a study of blood T cell repertoires in COVID-19. The data were produced by immunoSEQ multiplex PCR, yet TCRdb's version contains in-frame clones alone and is incomplete. The repertoire holds hundreds of thousands of clones, with more than 80% as singletons. Sequencing used PBMCs or T cells enriched from blood (not recorded which). These receptors all stem from a man aged 25-45 years who had recovered from COVID-19.

The chain links TRBV18 to TRBJ1-1, with D tentatively TRBD1 (5 bases). Per the germline V gene, CDR1 is KGHSH and CDR2 is LQKENI. The ends were cut back, 0 bases at V and 6 bases at J, with 11 bases in the middle. The CDR3 is made up of 14 amino acids. The CDR3 region is CASSPPQDTSEAFF. The CDR3 DNA reads as TGTGCCAGCTCACCACCACAGGACACCTCTGAAGCTTTCTTT.

The gene calls are TRBV18 and TRBJ2-1; 8 nucleotides agree with TRBD2. The CDR3 spans 14 residues. V lost 6 bases and J lost 6; bases outside the gene matches: 7. The germline gives CDR1 KGHSH, CDR2 LQKENI. CDR3 sequence: CASSAPGTSNEQFF. The CDR3 bases are TGTGCCAGCTCCGCTCCCGGGACTAGCAATGAGCAGTTCTTC.

The V and J genes are TRBV12-5 and TRBJ1-5; 8 bases line up with TRBD1. Trimming cost V 6 bases and J 2 bases; bases outside gene matches: 6. There are 15 residues in the CDR3. Germline-derived CDR1 and CDR2 are LGHNT and FRNRAP. CDR3 residues: CASGSGQGRNQPQHF. In DNA, the CDR3 is TGTGCTAGTGGCAGTGGACAGGGTCGCAATCAGCCCCAGCATTTT.

This clone was detected only once. J is TRBJ2-3 and V is TRBV2, with TRBD2 matching over 8 bases. Losses at the gene ends were 3 bases for V and 0 bases for J; bases not matched to a gene: 5. Germline assignment: CDR1 SNHLY and CDR2 FYNNEI. CDR3 length equals 16 residues. The CDR3 loop reads CASSDSAGDSTDTQYF. CDR3 coding DNA: TGTGCCAGCAGTGATTCAGCGGGAGATAGCACAGATACGCAGTATTTT.

The V and J genes are TRBV5-6 and TRBJ1-3; no clear D gene. The V and J ends lost 0 bases and 0 bases respectively, with 13 bases between them. Germline CDR1 SGHDT, CDR2 YYEEEE. The CDR3 runs 17 residues. Here the CDR3 reads CASSLVGDLFSGNTIYF. Here the CDR3 DNA reads TGTGCCAGCAGCTTGGTAGGCGACTTATTCTCTGGAAACACCATATATTTT.

The chain combines TRBV5-1 with TRBJ1-1, with 10 bases lining up with TRBD1. CDR3 length equals 14 residues. Germline assignment: CDR1 SGHRS and CDR2 YFSETQ. V lost 5 bases, J lost 2 bases, and 3 bases stayed unmatched. The CDR3, as DNA: TGCGCCAGCAGAGGACAGGGGGGAAACACTGAAGCTTTCTTT. Its translation is CASRGQGGNTEAFF.

The chain uses TRBV5-5 and TRBJ1-1; unclear D gene. The CDR3 runs 15 residues. Per germline, CDR1 SGHKS and CDR2 YYEKEE (reference sequence). V was trimmed by 4 bases and J by 4 bases, leaving 17 bases between them. DNA of the CDR3: TGTGCCAGCAGCCGCGGGTCACCGAAGGCCACTGAAGCTTTCTTT. As protein: CASSRGSPKATEAFF.

This chain links TRBV7-9 with TRBJ2-7, with 7 positions matching TRBD1. The CDR3 is 13 amino acids. Germline lookup yields CDR1 SEHNR and CDR2 FQNEAQ (reference sequence). V dropped 5 bases and J dropped 6; count of bases not matched to a gene: 7. CDR3 protein: CASSDRETGEQYF. The CDR3 nucleotides are TGTGCCAGCAGCGACAGGGAGACGGGCGAGCAGTACTTC.

The chain uses TRBV5-4 and TRBJ2-4; TRBD2 agrees at 7 bases. The CDR3 loop spans 15 amino acids. CDR1 is SGHNT and CDR2 is YYREEE in the germline V gene (reference sequence). Losses at the gene ends were 0 bases for V and 5 bases for J; bases not matched to a gene: 5. The CDR3 DNA reads TGTGCCAGCAGCTTGGGGAGAGCGGGACAAAACATTCAGTACTTC. It is translated as CASSLGRAGQNIQYF.

This clone has just one count. This chain connects TRBV7-8 to TRBJ2-2; D possibly corresponds to TRBD2 (7 bases). CDR1 is SGHVS and CDR2 is FQNEAQ in the germline V gene. Between the trimmed V and J ends, which lost 1 base and 7 bases, there was a span of 16 bases. This CDR3 region has 16 residues. The chain's CDR3 is CASSLDKRGGIGELFF. Written as DNA, the CDR3 is TGTGCCAGCAGCTTAGACAAGAGGGGGGGAATCGGGGAGCTGTTTTTT. Looking up the rest from reference TRBV7-8 and TRBJ2-2 gives the full variable domain: GAGVSQSPRYKVAKRGQDVALRCDPISGHVSLFWYQQALGQGPEFLTYFQNEAQLDKSGLPSDRFFAERPEGSVSTLKIQRTQQEDSAVYLCASSLDKRGGIGELFFGEGSRLTVL.

The chain employs TRBV5-4 and TRBJ1-2; 9 positions match TRBD1. Germline V lookup: CDR1 SGHNT, CDR2 YYREEE (reference sequence). J was trimmed by 7 bases and V by 4 bases; bases with no gene match: 5. CDR3 size: 13 residues. The CDR3 region is CASSARDRAGYTF. CDR3 sequence (DNA): TGTGCCAGCAGCGCTCGGGACAGGGCTGGCTACACCTTC.

This chain uses TRBV19 with TRBJ1-4, with TRBD1 matching 9 bases. This CDR3 has 16 amino acids. CDR1 is LNHDA, CDR2 SQIVND, per germline (reference sequence). The trim removed 3 bases at V and 3 bases at J, leaving 5 bases unmatched. This CDR3 reads CASSIRDREPNEKLFF. In DNA, the CDR3 is TGTGCCAGTAGTATCCGGGACAGGGAACCTAATGAAAAACTGTTTTTT.